This T cell receptor beta chain was identified during a study of shared clonotypes between healthy human individuals. Findings and limits, study-wide: Naive CD4 clonotypes were shared across a handful of donors at roughly 5.5%. Despite large depth, rarefaction showed incomplete sorted-subset sequencing.

With respect to this clone: Its antigen is not known.

The CDR3 has 16 residues. Losses at the gene ends were 2 bases for V and 4 bases for J; bases not matched to a gene: 7. The germline CDR1 and CDR2 sequences are MNHEY and SMNVEV (reference sequence). Clones were read by immunoSEQ multiplex PCR, and TCRdb kept only the in-frame ones, dropping some. The repertoire holds under 1,100,000 clones, with about three quarters as singletons. This receptor was identified in a man aged 18 to 29 in good health. The chain uses TRBV27 and TRBJ2-5; 10 bases align to TRBD2. Sequenced: memory CD4+ T cells sorted from blood. The subset was: CD45RA-negative fraction. The CDR3 loop reads CASSLLAGVFGETQYF. CDR3 bases: TGTGCCAGCAGTTTACTAGCGGGAGTATTTGGAGAGACCCAGTACTTC.